Each of the 31 T cell receptor beta chains below was sequenced from the same sample in a study of Ad26.COV2.S vaccination and SARS-CoV-2 variants. This sample's treatment: around 19 received Ad26.COV2.S at low or high dose, single or two shots; several received placebo; per-sample allocation not given. On day 63 after the first injection, vaccine and placebo recipients gave samples. TCRdb's copy holds only in-frame clones and misses some; the assay was immunoSEQ multiplex PCR. The table lists 440,000 or so clones, 80% to 95% of them singletons. The material sequenced was peripheral blood, taken in a trial of Ad26.COV2.S vaccine versus placebo. These receptor sequences come from a person between 18 and 60 years old who received the Ad26.COV2.S COVID-19 vaccine or a placebo.

The rearrangement uses TRBV5-5 and TRBJ1-3, with a tentative D call TRBD1 (5 bases). Trimming cost V 2 bases and J 1 base, with 10 bases left between them. The CDR3 is 15 residues long. Germline assignment: CDR1 SGHKS and CDR2 YYEKEE (reference sequence). The CDR3 nucleotides are TGTGCCAGCAGCTTTGGGGCCTCGTCTGGAAACACCATATATTTT. Translation gives CASSFGASSGNTIYF.

The chain combines TRBV7-8 with TRBJ2-5; 10 bases agree with TRBD2. V lost 3 bases to trimming and J lost 2 bases; unmatched junction nucleotides: 3. Germline CDR1 reads SGHVS; CDR2 reads FQNEAQ. This CDR3 comprises 15 residues. The CDR3 here is CASSFLAGEQETQYF. The CDR3 DNA is TGTGCCAGCAGCTTTCTAGCGGGGGAACAAGAGACCCAGTACTTC.

J is TRBJ2-7 and V is TRBV11-2, with a possible D match to TRBD1 (5 bases). The length of the CDR3 is 18 residues. The V end lost 4 bases, the J end lost 2 bases, and 24 bases lay between the germline ends. Germline CDR1 and CDR2: SGHAT and FQNNGV. The CDR3 DNA follows: TGTGCCAGCAGCTACTCTACCTCCGTAGGGGTAGGGCCCTACGAGCAGTACTTC. It codes for CASSYSTSVGVGPYEQYF.

The gene calls are TRBV5-4 and TRBJ1-4, with 7 positions matching TRBD1. V lost 3 bases, J lost 0 bases, and 5 bases stayed unmatched. Germline-derived CDR1 and CDR2 are SGHNT and YYREEE (reference sequence). The CDR3 is made up of 16 amino acids. CDR3 sequence: CASSYRQGATNEKLFF. In DNA form, the CDR3 reads TGTGCCAGCAGCTATAGACAGGGTGCAACTAATGAAAAACTGTTTTTT.

This chain links TRBV7-2 with TRBJ2-5; D not certain. V was clipped by 5 bases and J by 3 bases, with 7 bases between them. The CDR3 is made up of 12 amino acids. Germline CDR1 is SGHTA and CDR2 is FQGNSA. CDR3 residues: CASSPQKETQYF. CDR3 in DNA: TGTGCCAGCAGCCCACAAAAAGAGACCCAGTACTTC.

This sequence joins TRBV10-3 and TRBJ2-1, with 10 nucleotides matching TRBD2. The CDR3 loop spans 21 amino acids. Germline V gene sequence: CDR1 ENHRY, CDR2 SYGVKD. V gave up 0 bases and J gave up 0 bases; unmatched junction bases: 14. CDR3 loop: CAISESPSGGRVINSYNEQFF. The CDR3 DNA follows: TGTGCCATCAGTGAGTCGCCTAGCGGGGGCCGCGTCATTAACTCCTACAATGAGCAGTTCTTC.

The V and J genes are TRBV23-1 and TRBJ2-5, with 14 nucleotides matching TRBD2. Being an ORF, TRBV23-1 has a function that is uncertain. This CDR3 region has 17 residues. J gave up 5 bases and V 6 bases, and 11 bases lay outside the gene matches. CDR3 bases: TGCGCCAGCAGCCCTCAAGGGACTAGCGGGGGTTGGGAGACCCAGTACTTC. Protein sequence: CASSPQGTSGGWETQYF.

Concerning this clone: Other DNA sequences in the sample encode the same CDR3. The rearrangement links TRBV19 to TRBJ1-5; tentative D call: TRBD1 (6 bases). Germline values: CDR1 LNHDA, CDR2 SQIVND (reference sequence). V lost 6 bases and J lost 0, with 9 bases in between. The CDR3 is 14 amino acids. The CDR3 loop reads CASSGQYSNQPQHF. The DNA for the CDR3 is TGTGCCAGTAGCGGACAGTATAGCAATCAGCCCCAGCATTTT.

The chain couples TRBV4-3 to TRBJ1-2, with 10 bases aligning to TRBD1. J gave up 8 bases and V 0 bases, and 18 bases lay outside the gene matches. CDR1 and CDR2 from the germline V gene are LGHNA and YSLEER. CDR3 length: 19 amino acids. The CDR3 here is CASSQDSTGTGVGLRGYTF. DNA of the CDR3: TGCGCCAGCAGCCAAGATTCGACCGGGACAGGGGTTGGTTTGAGAGGCTACACCTTC.

The J gene is TRBJ2-2, the V gene TRBV2; TRBD1 matches at 8 bases. The germline V gene has CDR1 SNHLY and CDR2 FYNNEI. J gave up 8 bases and V 3 bases, and 5 bases lay outside the gene matches. The CDR3 is 14 residues long. In DNA form, the CDR3 reads TGTGCCAGCAGTGAGCCCAGGGGGCGGGGGGAGCTGTTTTTT. Amino acids: CASSEPRGRGELFF.

Concerning this clone itself: Within the sample, other DNA sequences also encode this same CDR3. This chain connects TRBV7-9 to TRBJ1-1; TRBD1 matches at 8 bases. CDR1 and CDR2 from the germline V gene are SEHNR and FQNEAQ (reference sequence). This CDR3 is built from 14 residues. Germline trimming cut 5 bases from V and 4 bases from J; bases unmatched to any gene: 6. Here the CDR3 DNA reads TGTGCCAGCAGCAGTGGACAGGGAGCCACTGAAGCTTTCTTT. Translation: CASSSGQGATEAFF.

V usage is TRBV10-2 and J usage is TRBJ2-1; 9 nucleotides match TRBD2. The CDR3 covers 16 residues. Germline CDR1 WSHSY, CDR2 SAAADI. The V and J ends lost 2 bases and 3 bases, in that order; junction bases with no gene match: 5. The CDR3 loop reads CASSELAGILYNEQFF. CDR3 nucleotides: TGCGCCAGCAGTGAGCTAGCGGGGATCCTCTACAATGAGCAGTTCTTC.

This clone was seen just once. The chain employs TRBV5-8 and TRBJ2-7; D remains ambiguous. V was pared by 1 base and J by 2 bases, with 1 base between. CDR1 is SGHTS, CDR2 YDEGEE, per germline. This CDR3 has 11 amino acids. For the CDR3, the DNA is TGTGCCAGCAGCTTGCCCTACGAGCAGTACTTC. This codes for CASSLPYEQYF.

The chain links TRBV5-1 to TRBJ1-6; D possibly corresponds to TRBD1 (6 bases). Trimming took off 5 bases at V and 8 bases at J, with 20 bases between the two ends. Germline V gene sequence: CDR1 SGHRS, CDR2 YFSETQ. The CDR3 totals 16 residues. The chain's CDR3 is CASRDTFWGQDSPLHF. The CDR3 bases are TGCGCCAGCAGGGATACCTTTTGGGGGCAGGATTCACCCCTCCACTTT.

This chain links TRBV19 with TRBJ2-7; TRBD1 matches 11 bases. This CDR3 region has 15 residues. V dropped 9 bases and J dropped 6; count of bases not matched to a gene: 13. CDR1 LNHDA and CDR2 SQIVND come from the germline V gene (reference sequence). DNA of the CDR3: TGTGCCAGCCGAGGGACAGGGGGACTCGTAAGCGAGCAGTACTTC. This gives the protein CASRGTGGLVSEQYF. Combining the CDR3 with reference TRBV19 and TRBJ2-7 gives the whole variable domain DGGITQSPKYLFRKEGQNVTLSCEQNLNHDAMYWYRQDPGQGLRLIYYSQIVNDFQKGDIAEGYSVSREKKESFPLTVTSAQKNPTAFYLCASRGTGGLVSEQYFGPGTRLTVT.

The rearrangement uses TRBV27 and TRBJ2-5; D is undetermined. Deletions cut 5 bases from V and 5 bases from J, with 12 bases between. Germline V gene data show CDR1 as MNHEY and CDR2 as SMNVEV (reference sequence). The CDR3 runs to 13 residues. The chain's CDR3 is CASSGSPGETQYF. CDR3 nucleotide sequence: TGTGCCAGCAGTGGATCCCCCGGGGAGACCCAGTACTTC.

This clone was recorded a few times. This sequence joins TRBV7-9 and TRBJ1-1; D gene unclear. The length of the CDR3 is 13 residues. Germline V lookup: CDR1 SEHNR, CDR2 FQNEAQ (reference sequence). The V end lost 1 base, the J end lost 1 base, and 4 bases lay between the germline ends. The CDR3 DNA follows: TGTGCCAGCAGCTTAGGAGCGAACACTGAAGCTTTCTTT. The encoded protein is CASSLGANTEAFF. Looking up the rest from reference TRBV7-9 and TRBJ1-1 gives the full variable domain: DTGVSQNPRHKITKRGQNVTFRCDPISEHNRLYWYRQTLGQGPEFLTYFQNEAQLEKSRLLSDRFSAERPKGSFSTLEIQRTEQGDSAMYLCASSLGANTEAFFGQGTRLTVV.

The genes are TRBV10-1 and TRBJ2-7; the D gene is possibly TRBD2 (5 bases). The CDR3 runs to 14 residues. V was pared by 2 bases and J by 9 bases, with 17 bases between. CDR1 is WNHNN and CDR2 is SYGVQD in the germline V gene (reference sequence). The CDR3 spells CASSEPQYEGGQYF. CDR3 bases: TGCGCCAGCAGTGAGCCGCAGTATGAAGGAGGGCAGTACTTC.

A word on this clone: The same CDR3 can be traced to other DNA sequences in this sample. The chain carries TRBV6-5 and TRBJ1-2; D remains ambiguous. The CDR3 loop spans 11 amino acids. With 2 bases removed from V and 6 bases from J, the gap between germline ends came to 4 bases. Germline CDR1 is MNHEY and CDR2 is SVGAGI. CDR3 amino acids: CASSYGDGYTF. CDR3 sequence (DNA): TGTGCCAGCAGTTACGGGGATGGCTACACCTTC.

This rearrangement joins TRBV25-1 to TRBJ1-4; 8 bases align to TRBD1. The V segment lost 6 bases and the J segment 8 bases; nucleotides outside the gene matches: 20. Per germline, CDR1 MGHDK and CDR2 SYGVNS. The CDR3 consists of 18 residues. CDR3 protein: CASRESLPEAGGEEKLFF. Written as DNA, the CDR3 is TGTGCCAGCAGGGAAAGCCTGCCCGAGGCAGGGGGCGAGGAAAAACTGTTTTTT.

The V call is TRBV11-2, the J call TRBJ1-4; D ambiguous. Germline V gene sequence: CDR1 SGHAT, CDR2 FQNNGV. Trimming removed 4 bases at V and 8 bases at J, with 17 bases between. The CDR3 spans 15 residues. The CDR3 DNA reads TGTGCCAGCAGCTCGTACGGACCCGAGGGCGAAAAACTGTTTTTT. It yields the protein CASSSYGPEGEKLFF.

J is TRBJ1-1 and V is TRBV19, with TRBD1 identical over 8 bases. With 3 bases clipped from V and 3 bases from J, the junction kept 6 bases outside the gene matches. Germline CDR1 LNHDA, CDR2 SQIVND (reference sequence). The CDR3 extends over 15 amino acids. The chain's CDR3 is CASSIEDRAHTEAFF. The CDR3 nucleotides are TGTGCCAGTAGTATCGAGGACAGGGCACACACTGAAGCTTTCTTT.

This sequence joins TRBV15 and TRBJ2-7, with TRBD1 as a possible D gene (5 bases). The CDR3 is 13 residues long. Deletions cut 2 bases from V and 4 bases from J, with 9 bases between. Germline V gene sequence: CDR1 LNHNV, CDR2 YYDKDF (reference sequence). The CDR3 region is CATSRQGSYEQYF. Here the CDR3 DNA reads TGTGCCACCAGCAGACAGGGTTCGTACGAGCAGTACTTC.

About this clone itself: The same CDR3 also results from other DNA sequences found in this sample. The genes are TRBV5-1 and TRBJ2-7; no reliable D call. V lost 0 bases and J lost 7, with 5 bases in between. The CDR3 is 11 amino acids. Germline CDR1 is SGHRS and CDR2 is YFSETQ. CDR3 sequence reads: CASSLGREQYF. The DNA of the CDR3 is TGCGCCAGCAGCTTGGGGCGGGAGCAGTACTTC. Using reference TRBV5-1 and TRBJ2-7 for the parts outside the CDR3, the full variable domain is KAGVTQTPRYLIKTRGQQVTLSCSPISGHRSVSWYQQTPGQGLQFLFEYFSETQRNKGNFPGRFSGRQFSNSRSEMNVSTLELGDSALYLCASSLGREQYFGPGTRLTVT.

Remarks on this clone: One end of the junction fails to match germline, which may point to a read error. The chain has TRBV29-1 and TRBJ1-1; 8 bases agree with TRBD1. The germline V gene has CDR1 SQVTM and CDR2 ANQGSEA. The CDR3 sequence is 13 residues long. CDR3 coding DNA: TGCAGCATAGGACAGGGAGAGTACACTAAAGCTTTCTTT. Its translation: CSIGQGEYTKAFF.

The chain links TRBV4-1 to TRBJ1-3, with TRBD1 as a possible D gene (5 bases). V was pared by 0 bases and J by 2 bases, with 8 bases between. The CDR3 has 15 amino acids. The V gene's germline CDR1 is MGHRA and CDR2 YSYEKL. The CDR3: CASSQDRATGNTIYF. The CDR3 DNA reads TGCGCCAGCAGCCAAGACAGGGCTACTGGAAACACCATATATTTT.

This sequence joins TRBV9 and TRBJ2-3, with D unresolved. V shed 3 bases and J shed 4 bases, with 6 bases lying between them. The CDR3 consists of 12 residues. Germline CDR1 is SGDLS and CDR2 is YYNGEE. In DNA form, the CDR3 reads TGTGCCAGCAGCGCGACGGCAGATACGCAGTATTTT. Translating it yields CASSATADTQYF.

The CDR3 sequence is CASSFSPSGVGTQYF. CDR3 sequence (DNA): TGTGCCAGCAGCTTTTCCCCTAGCGGGGTGGGGACCCAGTACTTC. V is TRBV7-2 and J is TRBJ2-5, with 9 bases matching TRBD2. The trim removed 3 bases at V and 7 bases at J, leaving 9 bases unmatched. This CDR3 contains 15 residues. The germline V gene encodes CDR1 SGHTA and CDR2 FQGNSA.

This clone was recorded only once. The chain couples TRBV4-3 to TRBJ1-1; D not resolved. This CDR3 is built from 14 residues. Germline CDR1 is LGHNA and CDR2 is YSLEER. V shed 1 base and J shed 0 bases, with 6 bases lying between them. The CDR3 loop is CASSQVTVNTEAFF. In DNA form, the CDR3 reads TGCGCCAGCAGCCAAGTGACTGTGAACACTGAAGCTTTCTTT.

This clone was detected only once. The rearrangement uses TRBV19 and TRBJ1-5; 8 bases are a match to TRBD1. CDR1 LNHDA and CDR2 SQIVND come from the germline V gene (reference sequence). The CDR3 spans 16 residues. V lost 5 bases and J lost 6; bases outside the gene matches: 12. The CDR3 region has the DNA TGTGCCAGTAGTCCACGACAGGGGAGCGGCGGTCAGCCCCAGCATTTT. This sequence encodes CASSPRQGSGGQPQHF. The full variable domain, completed using reference TRBV19 and TRBJ1-5, is DGGITQSPKYLFRKEGQNVTLSCEQNLNHDAMYWYRQDPGQGLRLIYYSQIVNDFQKGDIAEGYSVSREKKESFPLTVTSAQKNPTAFYLCASSPRQGSGGQPQHFGDGTRLSIL.

The genes are TRBV4-1 and TRBJ1-1, with D unclear. V lost 4 bases to trimming and J lost 3 bases, with 15 bases between them. The CDR3 runs to 15 residues. Germline V gives CDR1 MGHRA, CDR2 YSYEKL. CDR3 sequence: CASSRVPGRDTEAFF. In DNA, the CDR3 is TGCGCCAGCAGCCGGGTTCCGGGTCGAGACACTGAAGCTTTCTTT.